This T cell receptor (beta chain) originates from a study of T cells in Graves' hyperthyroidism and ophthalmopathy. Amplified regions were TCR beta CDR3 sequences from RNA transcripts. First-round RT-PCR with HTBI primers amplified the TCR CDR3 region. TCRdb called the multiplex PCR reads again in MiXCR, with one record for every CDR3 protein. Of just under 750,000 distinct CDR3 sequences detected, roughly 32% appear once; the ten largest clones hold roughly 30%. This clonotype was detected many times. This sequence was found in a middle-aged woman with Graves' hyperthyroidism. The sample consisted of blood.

The CDR3 region is CASSYSTEAFF. CDR3 DNA: TGTGCCAGCAGTTACAGCACTGAAGCTTTCTTT. The chain joins TRBV6-2 or TRBV6-3 to TRBJ1-1; D ambiguous. Germline V gene sequence: CDR1 MNHEY, CDR2 SVGEGT. This CDR3 is 11 amino acids long. Trimming removed 2 bases from V and 4 bases from J, with 2 bases in between.